This TCR beta chain was profiled in a study of cytomegalovirus exposure and HLA in healthy donors. CDR1 is SEHNR and CDR2 is FQNEAQ in the germline V gene (reference sequence). J lost 2 bases, V lost 1 base, and 5 bases had no gene match. The length of the CDR3 is 17 residues. In the PCR, 60 Vbeta and 13 Jbeta primers were used. Assay used: immunoSEQ multiplex PCR; TCRdb lists only in-frame clones, some missing. The table lists 180,000 or so clones, 75% to 80% of them singletons. The clonotype originates from a man aged 45-65 years in good health and CMV-seropositive. The chain combines TRBV7-9 with TRBJ2-3; TRBD2 agrees at 11 bases. The specimen was PBMCs. The CDR3 is CASSLGLAGSLTDTQYF. The CDR3 bases are TGTGCCAGCAGCTTAGGACTAGCGGGGTCTCTCACAGATACGCAGTATTTT.